This T cell receptor (beta chain) was sequenced during a study of Graves' ophthalmopathy and Graves' hyperthyroidism. RNA transcripts were the source from which TCR beta CDR3 regions were amplified. HTBI primers primed a first-round RT-PCR, and a second-round multiplex PCR followed. TCRdb re-analysed the multiplex PCR reads in MiXCR, keeping a single row per CDR3 protein. The profile shows approximately 540,000 distinct CDR3 sequences, 35% to 40% of them singletons. CDR3 length: 13 residues. V dropped 7 bases and J dropped 7 bases, with 11 bases sitting between them. Per the germline V gene, CDR1 is LNHDA and CDR2 is SQIVND (reference sequence).

The genes are TRBV19 and TRBJ1-6, with D perhaps TRBD1 (6 bases). The sequenced sample consisted of peripheral blood or thyroid tissue (not recorded which). The TCR comes from an adult man with Graves' hyperthyroidism. CDR3 amino acids: CASTPDRNSPLHF. The CDR3 DNA follows: TGTGCCAGTACCCCGGACAGAAATTCACCCCTCCACTTT.